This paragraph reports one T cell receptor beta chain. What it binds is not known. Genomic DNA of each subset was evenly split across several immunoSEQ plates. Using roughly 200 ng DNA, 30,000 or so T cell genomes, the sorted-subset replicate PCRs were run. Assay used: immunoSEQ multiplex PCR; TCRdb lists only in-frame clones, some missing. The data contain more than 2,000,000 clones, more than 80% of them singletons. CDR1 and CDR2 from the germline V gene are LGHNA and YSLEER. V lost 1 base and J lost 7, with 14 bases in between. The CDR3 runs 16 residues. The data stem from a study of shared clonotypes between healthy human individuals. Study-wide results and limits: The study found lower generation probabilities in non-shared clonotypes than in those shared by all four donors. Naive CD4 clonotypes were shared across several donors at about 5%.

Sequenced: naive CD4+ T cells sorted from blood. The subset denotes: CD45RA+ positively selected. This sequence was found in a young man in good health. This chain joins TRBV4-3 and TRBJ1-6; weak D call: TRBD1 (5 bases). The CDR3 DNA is TGCGCCAGCAGCCAAGCTTGGGCAGGGTCGAATTCACCCCTCCACTTT. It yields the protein CASSQAWAGSNSPLHF.